The 20 T cell receptor beta chains below come from one sample, sequenced in a study of monozygotic twins with inflammatory bowel disease (dated by TCRdb to the late 2010s). The library was produced with 5' RACE. The reads were generated on an Illumina HiSeq 2500. TCRdb reprocessed the public reads and reports one entry per CDR3 protein sequence, without DNA. The table held for this sample gives some 210,000 distinct CDR3 sequences. The leading ten clones occupy around 1.5% of the sample. The specimen was blood. The receptor source for this set is a human donor with ulcerative colitis or Crohn's disease, or a healthy co-twin of an affected twin (not recorded which).

The gene calls are TRBV12-3 or TRBV12-4 and TRBJ1-1; without DNA, the TCRdb call of TRBD1 cannot be checked. This CDR3 comprises 16 residues. This CDR3 reads CASSLGTGGANTEAFF.

This chain connects TRBV11-2 to TRBJ2-1; TCRdb designates TRBD1, a call that cannot be tested without DNA. This CDR3 has 19 amino acids. Germline V gene lookup returns CDR1 SGHAT and CDR2 FQNNGV. The CDR3 protein is CASTKSLRGLPTRRNEQFF.

This chain connects TRBV3-1 to TRBJ1-5. This CDR3 spans 16 amino acids. From germline, CDR1 is LGHDT and CDR2 YNNKEL (reference sequence). CDR3 loop: CASSHSKSRFNQPQHF. Complete variable domain (other parts from reference TRBV3-1 and TRBJ1-5): DTAVSQTPKYLVTQMGNDKSIKCEQNLGHDTMYWYKQDSKKFLKIMFSYNNKELIINETVPNRFSPKSPDKAHLNLHINSLELGDSAVYFCASSHSKSRFNQPQHFGDGTRLSIL.

This chain uses TRBV5-1 with TRBJ1-2; TCRdb selects TRBD1, and the lack of DNA leaves this call unchecked. CDR3 length: 17 amino acids. Germline CDR1 is SGHRS and CDR2 is YFSETQ. The CDR3 here is CASSLVSGDRTGGGYTF.

The chain couples TRBV13 to TRBJ2-4; absent DNA, TCRdb's TRBD1 call cannot be checked. This CDR3 has 14 residues. Looked up from germline, CDR1 is PRHDT and CDR2 is FYEKMQ (reference sequence). This CDR3 reads CASSVRGAKNIQYF. Using reference TRBV13 and TRBJ2-4 for the parts outside the CDR3, the full variable domain is AAGVIQSPRHLIKEKRETATLKCYPIPRHDTVYWYQQGPGQDPQFLISFYEKMQSDKGSIPDRFSAQQFSDYHSELNMSSLELGDSALYFCASSVRGAKNIQYFGAGTRLSVL.

This rearrangement joins TRBV20-1 to TRBJ2-2; lacking DNA, the TRBD2 call made by TCRdb goes unchecked. Germline-derived CDR1 and CDR2 are DFQATT and SNEGSKA (reference sequence). CDR3 size: 14 residues. CDR3 loop: CSARIAGGAGELFF.

The gene calls are TRBV20-1 and TRBJ2-1; TCRdb's D call, TRBD2, is unchecked because there is no DNA. CDR1 and CDR2 (germline): DFQATT, SNEGSKA (reference sequence). This CDR3 is built from 15 residues. CDR3 sequence reads: CSTKRGANTYNEQFF.

This chain links TRBV12-3 or TRBV12-4 with TRBJ2-1; with no DNA, the TCRdb D assignment of TRBD1 cannot be verified. The CDR3 is 14 amino acids. The chain's CDR3 is CASSFRQGVHEQFF.

The chain is built from TRBV18 and TRBJ2-7. The CDR3 loop spans 15 amino acids. CDR1 and CDR2 (germline): KGHSH, LQKENI. CDR3 protein: CASSPLAGGPHEQYF.

The V gene is TRBV4-1, the J gene TRBJ1-1; lacking DNA, the TRBD1 call made by TCRdb goes unchecked. Germline-derived CDR1 and CDR2 are MGHRA and YSYEKL. The CDR3 contains 16 residues. CDR3 region: CASSQVTGIGRAEAFF.

The rearrangement links TRBV12-5 to TRBJ2-7; there is no DNA to check the TCRdb D call of TRBD1. This CDR3 is built from 14 residues. Germline V gene data show CDR1 as LGHNT and CDR2 as FRNRAP. The CDR3 spells CASGLRDRGYEQYF.

The chain employs TRBV5-4 and TRBJ1-1. The CDR3 contains 15 residues. CDR1 and CDR2 from the germline V gene are SGHNT and YYREEE (reference sequence). The CDR3: CASSFLQVGNTEAFF. The full variable domain, with the rest looked up from reference TRBV5-4 and TRBJ1-1, is ETGVTQSPTHLIKTRGQQVTLRCSSQSGHNTVSWYQQALGQGPQFIFQYYREEENGRGNFPPRFSGLQFPNYSSELNVNALELDDSALYLCASSFLQVGNTEAFFGQGTRLTVV.

The chain employs TRBV19 and TRBJ2-7. Germline assignment: CDR1 LNHDA and CDR2 SQIVND (reference sequence). This CDR3 is built from 11 residues. CDR3 loop: CASRDDYEQYF.

V usage is TRBV7-2 and J usage is TRBJ2-7. The CDR3 spans 14 residues. Germline values: CDR1 SGHTA, CDR2 FQGNSA. This CDR3 reads CASSLGLTSYEQYF.

The CDR3 is CATSRGLIDEQFF. The chain is built from TRBV15 and TRBJ2-1. This CDR3 region has 13 residues. The germline V gene has CDR1 LNHNV and CDR2 YYDKDF (reference sequence).

The chain employs TRBV20-1 and TRBJ1-2. In germline, CDR1 is DFQATT, CDR2 SNEGSKA (reference sequence). CDR3 length equals 13 residues. The chain's CDR3 is CSATGEANYGYTF.

V is TRBV7-9 and J is TRBJ2-3; the D gene TCRdb calls, TRBD1, cannot be checked with no DNA. The CDR3 consists of 17 residues. The germline gives CDR1 SEHNR, CDR2 FQNEAQ (reference sequence). CDR3 sequence reads: CASSPTWRGPEGNTQYF.

This chain uses TRBV12-3 or TRBV12-4 with TRBJ1-3. CDR3 length equals 14 residues. The chain's CDR3 is CASSLVGRRNTIYF.

V usage is TRBV11-2 and J usage is TRBJ1-2; absent DNA, TCRdb's TRBD1 call cannot be checked. Looked up from germline, CDR1 is SGHAT and CDR2 is FQNNGV. The length of the CDR3 is 19 residues. CDR3 sequence: CASSLTRPQNRGLNYGYTF.

The V gene is TRBV12-3 or TRBV12-4, the J gene TRBJ1-4. This CDR3 region has 13 residues. CDR3 region: CASSSIQGEKLFF.